There are many counts of the clone carrying this T cell receptor beta chain. The target antigen is unknown. The sample belongs to a study of T cells in Graves' hyperthyroidism and ophthalmopathy. Study-wide results and caveats: The authors' 13 V-J model separated ophthalmopathy from stable hyperthyroidism.

TCR beta CDR3 region amplification was performed from RNA transcripts. A set of HTBI primers served as the primers for a first-round RT-PCR of the TCR CDR3. TCRdb independently ran MiXCR on the multiplex PCR reads; one entry per CDR3 protein. Among hundreds of thousands of distinct CDR3 sequences listed, around 13% were seen once. The sequencing sample was made of blood. The clonotype comes from a woman under 30 with Graves' hyperthyroidism.

CDR3 sequence (DNA): TGTGCCAGCAGTTACTCCCAGACTAGCGGGAGTTACGAGCAGTACTTC. It codes for CASSYSQTSGSYEQYF. The rearrangement joins TRBV6-5 to TRBJ2-7, with 12 bases fitting TRBD2. J was trimmed by 4 bases and V by 0 bases; bases with no gene match: 4. Germline V lookup: CDR1 MNHEY, CDR2 SVGAGI. The CDR3 consists of 16 residues.